The 10 T cell receptor beta chains below all came from one sample that was sequenced in a study of T cell changes during pregnancy in multiple sclerosis. Using immunoSEQ multiplex PCR, the repertoire was profiled, and TCRdb retains in-frame clones only, with some absent. The sample shows 9,500 to 15,000 clones, roughly nine tenths of them seen only once. Sequencing used CD8+ T cells from peripheral blood mononuclear cells, obtained in the second trimester of pregnancy. Every receptor here comes from a female donor in good health, enrolled as a control in a pregnancy study.

This rearrangement joins TRBV5-6 to TRBJ1-4; no firm D call. There are 15 residues in the CDR3. Trimming left V 0 bases short and J 7 bases short, with 13 bases between. CDR1 and CDR2 (germline): SGHDT, YYEEEE. The CDR3 reads CASSLGGRPSEKLFF. The CDR3 nucleotides are TGTGCCAGCAGCTTGGGCGGTAGGCCCTCTGAAAAACTGTTTTTT.

This chain links TRBV27 with TRBJ1-1, with 10 bases matching TRBD1. V was pared by 6 bases and J by 6 bases, with 4 bases of the junction left unmatched. CDR3 length: 13 amino acids. The germline CDR1 and CDR2 sequences are MNHEY and SMNVEV (reference sequence). CDR3 amino acids: CASSPTGGPEAFF. CDR3 DNA sequence: TGTGCCAGCAGCCCGACAGGGGGCCCTGAAGCTTTCTTT.

The rearrangement uses TRBV6-5 and TRBJ2-2; D is possibly TRBD1 (6 bases). The V gene's germline CDR1 is MNHEY and CDR2 SVGAGI. V was clipped by 4 bases and J by 4 bases, with 10 bases between them. This CDR3 comprises 14 residues. CDR3 amino acids: CASSSDRVTGELFF. As DNA, the CDR3 is TGTGCCAGCAGTTCGGACAGAGTCACCGGGGAGCTGTTTTTT.

V usage is TRBV7-9 and J usage is TRBJ2-7, with 11 bases matching TRBD1. There are 15 residues in the CDR3. Trimming removed 5 bases from V and 3 bases from J; junction bases left unmatched: 6. Germline V CDR1 and CDR2: SEHNR, FQNEAQ (reference sequence). DNA for the CDR3: TGTGCCAGCAGCCCGGGACAGGGGGTCCACTACGAGCAGTACTTC. Translated, it gives CASSPGQGVHYEQYF. Looking up the rest from reference TRBV7-9 and TRBJ2-7 gives the full variable domain: DTGVSQNPRHKITKRGQNVTFRCDPISEHNRLYWYRQTLGQGPEFLTYFQNEAQLEKSRLLSDRFSAERPKGSFSTLEIQRTEQGDSAMYLCASSPGQGVHYEQYFGPGTRLTVT.

The V gene is TRBV15, the J gene TRBJ2-1; D uncertain. CDR3 length equals 15 residues. Trimming cost V 5 bases and J 0 bases, with 11 bases left between them. In germline, CDR1 is LNHNV, CDR2 YYDKDF (reference sequence). CDR3 coding DNA: TGTGCCACCAGCGCGACTGCCAGCTCCTACAATGAGCAGTTCTTC. Translation gives CATSATASSYNEQFF.

The sample holds one count of this clone. This chain links TRBV5-4 with TRBJ1-2; D gene uncertain. Trimming shortened V by 0 bases and J by 4 bases, and 16 bases separated the two germline ends. Germline V gene data show CDR1 as SGHNT and CDR2 as YYREEE (reference sequence). This CDR3 has 16 amino acids. CDR3 amino acids: CASSLGEVKRVYGYTF. The CDR3 DNA sequence: TGTGCCAGCAGCTTGGGCGAAGTCAAGCGCGTCTATGGCTACACCTTC.

This clone has only one observation. The genes are TRBV27 and TRBJ2-5; 9 nucleotides line up with TRBD2. Germline assignment: CDR1 MNHEY and CDR2 SMNVEV (reference sequence). The CDR3 extends over 16 amino acids. V lost 6 bases and J lost 5; bases outside the gene matches: 13. CDR3 DNA sequence: TGTGCCAGCAGATCTTTTAGCGGGAGAGGCGGTGAGACCCAGTACTTC. Its translation: CASRSFSGRGGETQYF.

This sequence joins TRBV7-9 and TRBJ1-2, with unresolved D. Trimming took 5 bases from V and 3 from J, leaving 16 bases between them. The length of the CDR3 is 15 residues. Germline-derived CDR1 and CDR2 are SEHNR and FQNEAQ (reference sequence). The CDR3 DNA is TGTGCCAGCAGCCTCTCAGAGACTTACGACTATGGCTACACCTTC. Encoded protein: CASSLSETYDYGYTF.

The chain combines TRBV5-6 with TRBJ2-7; 9 positions match TRBD1. V shed 3 bases and J 1 base; nucleotides not matched to a gene: 8. The germline CDR1 and CDR2 sequences are SGHDT and YYEEEE. The CDR3 consists of 16 residues. CDR3 coding DNA: TGTGCCAGCAGCTGGGGGACAGGGTTCTATTCCTACGAGCAGTACTTC. Translation: CASSWGTGFYSYEQYF.

This chain links TRBV7-8 with TRBJ2-6; 9 positions match TRBD1. CDR3 size: 18 residues. Germline assignment: CDR1 SGHVS and CDR2 FQNEAQ. The J segment lost 0 bases and the V segment lost 2 bases, leaving 5 bases of the junction unmatched. The CDR3 sequence: CASSLPGTGSSGANVLTF. The CDR3 nucleotides are TGTGCCAGCAGCTTACCAGGGACAGGGAGCTCTGGGGCCAACGTCCTGACTTTC.